This TCR beta chain was recorded in a study of T cells after yellow fever vaccination. Study results and limitations: Abundant contaminating clonotypes from the bulk population could appear in FACS-sorted repertoires.

Template switching by 5'RACE produced TCR cDNA, adding a universal primer site and UMIs. TCRdb recomputed calls from the 5' RACE reads with MiXCR, one row per CDR3 protein. The sample has under 600,000 distinct CDR3 sequences; roughly 12% are singletons. Remarks on this clonotype: Its antigen remains unknown. The junction departs from the called germline gene at one end, perhaps through a read error.

The CDR3 is made up of 16 amino acids. Germline lookup yields CDR1 SGHDT and CDR2 YYEEEE. The sequences come from PBMCs, collected on the day of the yellow fever booster vaccination. This clonotype was sampled from a man between 25 and 39 years old who received the YFV17D yellow fever vaccine. The genes are TRBV5-6 and TRBJ2-6; 7 bases are shared with TRBD1. CDR3 region: CSSSLGGGSGANVLTF. CDR3 DNA: TGTTCCAGCAGCCTAGGGGGCGGCTCTGGGGCCAACGTCCTGACTTTC.